The 7 T cell receptor beta chains given below trace back to one sample, sequenced in a study of shared clonotypes between healthy human individuals. CD8 cells classed as naive were CD45RO-negative and positively selected for CCR7, excluding terminally differentiated effector memory CD45RA+ cells. The table came from immunoSEQ multiplex PCR; TCRdb's copy has only in-frame clones and leaves some out. Of nearly 600,000 clones listed, roughly 95% are singletons. The sequenced sample was naive CD8+ T cells sorted from blood. The receptors shown here come from a young woman in good health.

The chain joins TRBV7-9 to TRBJ2-2, with TRBD2 as a possible D gene (5 bases). V shed 5 bases and J shed 2 bases, with 12 bases lying between them. There are 15 residues in the CDR3. Per germline, CDR1 SEHNR and CDR2 FQNEAQ (reference sequence). The CDR3 DNA reads TGTGCCAGCAGCCGGACTGACATTAACACCGGGGAGCTGTTTTTT. This gives the protein CASSRTDINTGELFF.

The CDR3 sequence is CASKDTLVSADTQYF. The CDR3 DNA is TGTGCCAGCAAGGATACACTAGTTTCGGCTGATACGCAGTATTTT. V usage is TRBV6-5 and J usage is TRBJ2-3; D may be TRBD2 (5 bases). This CDR3 has 15 amino acids. CDR1 is MNHEY, CDR2 SVGAGI, per germline. Trimming took off 7 bases at V and 6 bases at J, with 20 bases between the two ends.

The table lists this clone with a count of one. This chain links TRBV29-1 with TRBJ2-7, with 8 bases matching TRBD2. CDR3 size: 14 residues. CDR1 is SQVTM, CDR2 ANQGSEA, per germline. The V segment lost 4 bases and the J segment 3 bases; nucleotides outside the gene matches: 8. As DNA, the CDR3 is TGCAGCGTTGTAAGAGCGGGGGCCCGCTACGAGCAGTACTTC. Protein sequence: CSVVRAGARYEQYF.

This chain uses TRBV13 with TRBJ2-1, with TRBD2 identical over 8 bases. The V and J ends lost 5 bases and 2 bases, in that order; junction bases with no gene match: 5. The CDR3 has 15 residues. Germline V gene data show CDR1 as PRHDT and CDR2 as FYEKMQ (reference sequence). CDR3 DNA sequence: TGTGCCAGCAGCGATACTAGCGGTGCCTACAATGAGCAGTTCTTC. Protein product: CASSDTSGAYNEQFF.

The gene calls are TRBV27 and TRBJ2-7; maybe TRBD2 (6 bases). V lost 5 bases to trimming and J lost 2 bases, with 16 bases between them. The germline V gene has CDR1 MNHEY and CDR2 SMNVEV (reference sequence). The CDR3 totals 15 residues. The CDR3 loop reads CASSLTSLGAYEQYF. DNA for the CDR3: TGTGCCAGCAGTCTGACTAGTTTGGGAGCCTACGAGCAGTACTTC.

A word on this clone: Other DNA sequences in this sample translate to the same CDR3. V usage is TRBV5-1 and J usage is TRBJ2-3; D perhaps matches TRBD1 (6 bases). Germline V lookup: CDR1 SGHRS, CDR2 YFSETQ. V was clipped by 4 bases and J by 2 bases, with 11 bases between them. There are 14 residues in the CDR3. The CDR3 loop is CASSLDRSTDTQYF. In nucleotides, the CDR3 is TGCGCCAGCAGCCTAGACAGGTCCACAGATACGCAGTATTTT.

The rearrangement links TRBV27 to TRBJ2-7; TRBD1 matches at 9 bases. CDR1 is MNHEY and CDR2 is SMNVEV in the germline V gene (reference sequence). V was pared by 6 bases and J by 5 bases, with 5 bases of the junction left unmatched. CDR3 size: 13 residues. The CDR3 DNA is TGTGCCAGCAGGCTGGGGACAGGGCACGAGCAGTACTTC. It specifies CASRLGTGHEQYF.